This T cell receptor (beta chain) was identified in a study of T cell responses to AZD1222 COVID-19 vaccine. Whole-study results and caveats: Two AZD1222 doses significantly raised spike-specific TCR breadth and depth over controls. Repertoire sampling happened only post peak T cell response. It was only a handful of AZD1222 recipients who were seropositive at baseline. Possibly, clonal diversity was underestimated; donors were largely white British and included more females.

This clone occurred once. Its specificity is not known. The protocol was immunoSEQ multiplex PCR, while the TCRdb copy is restricted to in-frame clones and leaves out a portion. The repertoire holds around 140,000 clones, more than 70% seen once, with 5% to 5.5% in the top ten. The sample in question was peripheral blood, obtained 28 days after the second AZD1222 dose. The sequence derives from an adult who received the AZD1222 COVID-19 vaccine.

The CDR3 reads CASSVGGGPGFAFF. The CDR3 coding sequence is TGTGCCAGCAGCGTAGGCGGGGGGCCAGGGTTTGCTTTCTTT. The V gene is TRBV9, the J gene TRBJ1-1; possible D gene TRBD1, 6 bases. The CDR3 spans 14 residues. V lost 0 bases, J lost 11 bases, and 17 bases lay in between. In germline, CDR1 is SGDLS, CDR2 YYNGEE.